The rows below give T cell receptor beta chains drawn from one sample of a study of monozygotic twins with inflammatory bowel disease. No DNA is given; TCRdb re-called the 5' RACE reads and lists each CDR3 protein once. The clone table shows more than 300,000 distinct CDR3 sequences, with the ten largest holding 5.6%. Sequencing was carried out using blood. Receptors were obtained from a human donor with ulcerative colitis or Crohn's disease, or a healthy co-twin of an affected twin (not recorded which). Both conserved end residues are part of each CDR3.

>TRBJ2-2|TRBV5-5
CASSFRGRNTGELFF
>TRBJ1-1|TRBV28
CASRSFTGNTEAFF
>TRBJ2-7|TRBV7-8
CASSPDILWEQYF
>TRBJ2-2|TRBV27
CASTLRQGFSGELFF
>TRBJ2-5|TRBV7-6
CASSPKTGNPLQETQYF
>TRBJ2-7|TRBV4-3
CASSQSSAPLREQYF
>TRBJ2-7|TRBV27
CASSLTQVRSYEQYF
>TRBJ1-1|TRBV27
CASSFKGNTEAFF
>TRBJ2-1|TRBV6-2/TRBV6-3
CASSYGTGIKNEQFF
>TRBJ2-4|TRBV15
CATSRSRQGANIQYF
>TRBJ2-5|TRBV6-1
CASSEFAQGVTETQYF
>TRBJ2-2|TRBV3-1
CASNPSRLAGGSNTGELFF
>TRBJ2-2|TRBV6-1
CASSRDANTGELFF
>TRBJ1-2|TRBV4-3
CASSARDRGLRGYTF